These 16 T cell receptor beta chains were sequenced from one sample in a study of blood T cell repertoires in COVID-19. The method was immunoSEQ multiplex PCR; TCRdb's version includes in-frame clones alone and lacks a portion of them. The profile shows about 320,000 clones, roughly 88% of them singletons. The sample comprised peripheral blood. The receptors derive from a woman aged 45-59 years with acute or convalescent COVID-19.

The table lists this clone with a few counts. The rearrangement links TRBV7-9 to TRBJ2-7; tentative D call: TRBD1 (5 bases). Germline lookup yields CDR1 SEHNR and CDR2 FQNEAQ (reference sequence). The CDR3 is 16 amino acids. V lost 2 bases and J 0 bases, leaving 14 bases between the germline ends. The CDR3 sequence is CASSLYRDRYSYEQYF. In nucleotides, the CDR3 is TGTGCCAGCAGCTTATATCGCGACAGATACTCCTACGAGCAGTACTTC.

J is TRBJ2-3 and V is TRBV20-1; TRBD1 matches 9 bases. Per the germline V gene, CDR1 is DFQATT and CDR2 is SNEGSKA (reference sequence). After removal of 4 bases from V and 13 bases from J, the junction contained 6 bases not matched to a gene. The CDR3 spans 11 residues. DNA of the CDR3: TGCAGTGCTAAGACAGGGGGACGGGAGTATTTT. Amino acids: CSAKTGGREYF.

The chain has TRBV5-1 and TRBJ2-7; D unclear. The CDR3 totals 16 residues. V gave up 3 bases and J gave up 7 bases, with 23 bases separating them. Germline CDR1 reads SGHRS; CDR2 reads YFSETQ. Here the CDR3 reads CASSWAGGPESKEQYF. In DNA form, the CDR3 reads TGCGCCAGCAGCTGGGCCGGTGGGCCTGAATCGAAAGAGCAGTACTTC.

The chain uses TRBV13 and TRBJ2-7, with TRBD2 matching 9 bases. Looked up from germline, CDR1 is PRHDT and CDR2 is FYEKMQ (reference sequence). The CDR3 runs to 18 residues. J gave up 1 base and V 5 bases, and 15 bases lay outside the gene matches. CDR3 protein: CASSPWGGRASGSYEQYF. In nucleotides, the CDR3 is TGTGCCAGCAGCCCTTGGGGCGGGAGGGCCTCAGGTTCCTACGAGCAGTACTTC.

This clone showed up just once. This chain links TRBV3-1 (or the pseudogene TRBV3-2) with TRBJ2-3, with D perhaps matching TRBD2 (5 bases). Trimming pared 5 bases from V and 5 bases from J, leaving 14 bases between. Germline CDR1 and CDR2: LGHDT and YNNKEL (reference sequence). The CDR3 length is 14 residues. The CDR3 coding sequence is TGTGCCAGCAGCTCCCGTCAGGCGGGAGATACGCAGTATTTT. Translated, it gives CASSSRQAGDTQYF.

This sequence joins TRBV5-1 and TRBJ2-2; the match to TRBD1 covers 7 bases. CDR1 is SGHRS and CDR2 is YFSETQ in the germline V gene. After removal of 4 bases from V and 4 bases from J, the junction contained 10 bases not matched to a gene. This CDR3 is 16 amino acids long. The CDR3 loop reads CASSPGRGRITGELFF. CDR3 nucleotides: TGCGCCAGCAGCCCGGGTAGGGGGCGCATCACCGGGGAGCTGTTTTTT.

In this sample, this clone turned up a few times. The V call is TRBV5-5, the J call TRBJ2-1; D perhaps matches TRBD2 (6 bases). Germline values: CDR1 SGHKS, CDR2 YYEKEE (reference sequence). This CDR3 has 11 residues. V was pared by 4 bases and J by 14 bases, with 13 bases between. The CDR3 loop is CASSLDYNEFF. As DNA, the CDR3 is TGTGCCAGCAGCCTGGACTACAACGAGTTCTTC.

V usage is TRBV6-5 and J usage is TRBJ1-2; 9 nucleotides agree with TRBD1. Germline V gene sequence: CDR1 MNHEY, CDR2 SVGAGI. V trimming: 3 bases; J trimming: 4 bases; junction bases outside the gene matches: 9. The CDR3 contains 16 residues. CDR3 coding DNA: TGTGCCAGCAGTTATCGGGGACAGGGAAGCCTCTATGGCTACACCTTC. Translation gives CASSYRGQGSLYGYTF.

The V and J genes are TRBV28 and TRBJ2-4; D is undetermined. The germline CDR1 and CDR2 sequences are MDHEN and SYDVKM. Trimming removed 6 bases from V and 6 bases from J, with 9 bases in between. The CDR3 totals 12 residues. The CDR3 loop reads CASSLLGNIQYF. The CDR3 bases are TGTGCCAGCAGCTTGCTCGGAAACATTCAGTACTTC.

A single count supports this clone. The chain couples TRBV28 to TRBJ2-3; 7 nucleotides align to TRBD2. V shed 4 bases and J 0 bases; nucleotides not matched to a gene: 10. The V gene's germline CDR1 is MDHEN and CDR2 SYDVKM. The CDR3 runs to 17 residues. The CDR3 loop reads CASSYTLAGRSTDTQYF. CDR3 DNA: TGTGCCAGCAGTTACACTTTAGCGGGCCGAAGCACAGATACGCAGTATTTT.

The rearrangement uses TRBV4-2 and TRBJ1-5, with TRBD1 as a possible D gene (6 bases). V gave up 0 bases and J gave up 0 bases, with 12 bases separating them. The CDR3 covers 17 residues. The germline gives CDR1 LGHNA, CDR2 YNFKEQ. The CDR3 DNA reads as TGTGCCAGCAGCCAAGATGATGCAGGGGATAGCAATCAGCCCCAGCATTTT. Its protein is CASSQDDAGDSNQPQHF.

This clone has a single count. The chain couples TRBV4-2 to TRBJ2-7, with 12 bases that match TRBD1. The CDR3 totals 16 residues. J was trimmed by 6 bases and V by 1 base; bases with no gene match: 7. Per germline, CDR1 LGHNA and CDR2 YNFKEQ. The CDR3 DNA follows: TGTGCCAGCAGCCAAGCGGGACAGGGGGCATCTCGCGAGCAGTACTTC. This sequence encodes CASSQAGQGASREQYF.

The rearrangement joins TRBV7-2 to TRBJ2-1; 7 bases line up with TRBD1. This CDR3 is built from 15 residues. Unmatched junction bases numbered 5, after V lost 2 bases and J lost 4 bases. Per the germline V gene, CDR1 is SGHTA and CDR2 is FQGNSA. This CDR3 reads CASSLLTGPYNEQFF. The CDR3 nucleotides read TGTGCCAGCAGCTTACTGACAGGGCCATACAATGAGCAGTTCTTC. The full variable domain, rest sourced from reference TRBV7-2 and TRBJ2-1, is GAGVSQSPSNKVTEKGKDVELRCDPISGHTALYWYRQSLGQGLEFLIYFQGNSAPDKSGLPSDRFSAERTGGSVSTLTIQRTQQEDSAVYLCASSLLTGPYNEQFFGPGTRLTVL.

The V and J genes are TRBV11-2 and TRBJ2-3, with 8 bases identical to TRBD1. CDR3 length: 14 amino acids. Germline V gene lookup returns CDR1 SGHAT and CDR2 FQNNGV. V lost 5 bases to trimming and J lost 1 base; unmatched junction nucleotides: 2. The CDR3 DNA is TGTGCCAGCAGCCGGGGACAGGGCACAGATACGCAGTATTTT. Protein sequence: CASSRGQGTDTQYF.

The chain employs TRBV11-2 and TRBJ1-6; no clear D gene. Germline V lookup: CDR1 SGHAT, CDR2 FQNNGV. The ends were cut back, 3 bases at V and 10 bases at J, with 10 bases in the middle. The CDR3 is made up of 13 amino acids. CDR3 sequence reads: CASSLIGQSPLHF. In DNA, the CDR3 is TGTGCCAGCAGCTTGATCGGTCAATCACCCCTCCACTTT.

The chain has TRBV19 and TRBJ2-1; 8 bases are shared with TRBD1. Germline loops: CDR1 LNHDA, CDR2 SQIVND (reference sequence). The CDR3 extends over 13 amino acids. V lost 10 bases, J lost 8 bases, and 10 bases stayed unmatched. The CDR3 protein is CAIGQGPGYEQFF. As DNA, the CDR3 is TGTGCCATAGGACAGGGCCCGGGCTATGAGCAGTTCTTC. Variable domain in full (rest from reference TRBV19 and TRBJ2-1): DGGITQSPKYLFRKEGQNVTLSCEQNLNHDAMYWYRQDPGQGLRLIYYSQIVNDFQKGDIAEGYSVSREKKESFPLTVTSAQKNPTAFYLCAIGQGPGYEQFFGPGTRLTVL.